The 19 T cell receptor beta chains listed next were all sequenced from one sample in a study of shared clonotypes between healthy human individuals. Naive CD8 cells comprised CD45RO-negative, CCR7-positively selected cells, excluding terminally differentiated effector memory CD45RA+ cells. Method: immunoSEQ multiplex PCR; TCRdb's copy keeps in-frame clones and lacks some. The data contain some 2,100,000 clones, approximately 94% of them singletons. Sequencing was performed on naive CD8+ T cells from PBMCs. All receptors derive from a man aged 18-30 years in good health. Some clones in this sample may be carry-over from other donors' samples.

The chain couples TRBV6-4 to TRBJ2-7, with D possibly being TRBD1 (5 bases). Between the trimmed V and J ends, which lost 3 bases and 4 bases, there was a span of 22 bases. Germline V gene sequence: CDR1 MRHNA, CDR2 SNTAGT. The CDR3 runs to 17 residues. CDR3 loop: CASSEAGWNRALYEQYF. As DNA, the CDR3 is TGTGCCAGCAGTGAGGCAGGGTGGAATCGGGCCCTATACGAGCAGTACTTC.

This chain joins TRBV5-1 and TRBJ2-3; the D call may be TRBD1 or TRBD2 (5 bases each). CDR3 length equals 15 residues. CDR1 is SGHRS and CDR2 is YFSETQ in the germline V gene. V was shortened by 0 bases and J by 2 bases, with 10 bases between the two germline ends. CDR3 bases: TGCGCCAGCAGCTTGGGGGACCGATACACAGATACGCAGTATTTT. Its protein product is CASSLGDRYTDTQYF. Full variable domain (outside the CDR3, taken from reference TRBV5-1 and TRBJ2-3): KAGVTQTPRYLIKTRGQQVTLSCSPISGHRSVSWYQQTPGQGLQFLFEYFSETQRNKGNFPGRFSGRQFSNSRSEMNVSTLELGDSALYLCASSLGDRYTDTQYFGPGTRLTVL.

The chain recombines TRBV6-6 with TRBJ1-6, with D unresolved. CDR1 MNHNY and CDR2 SVGAGI come from the germline V gene (reference sequence). V shed 7 bases and J shed 9 bases, with 13 bases lying between them. There are 13 residues in the CDR3. The CDR3 region has the DNA TGTGCCAGCATCCAAAGGGCGGGTTCACCCCTCCACTTT. Its translation is CASIQRAGSPLHF.

The chain couples TRBV28 to TRBJ2-2; TRBD2 aligns across 12 bases. CDR3 length: 14 amino acids. The V gene end was trimmed by 8 bases and the J gene end by 7 bases; junction bases not matched to a gene: 5. The germline gives CDR1 MDHEN, CDR2 SYDVKM. CDR3 nucleotides: TGTGCCAGCCTAGCGGGAGGGCCCGGCGGGGAGCTGTTTTTT. Translated, it gives CASLAGGPGGELFF. The full variable domain, its missing parts supplied by reference TRBV28 and TRBJ2-2, is DVKVTQSSRYLVKRTGEKVFLECVQDMDHENMFWYRQDPGLGLRLIYFSYDVKMKEKGDIPEGYSVSREKKERFSLILESASTNQTSMYLCASLAGGPGGELFFGEGSRLTVL.

The gene calls are TRBV15 and TRBJ2-1, with 11 bases aligning to TRBD1. V shed 0 bases, J shed 5 bases, and the junction held 0 bases outside the gene matches. The germline V gene encodes CDR1 LNHNV and CDR2 YYDKDF (reference sequence). This CDR3 has 15 residues. Here the CDR3 reads CATSREGQGDNEQFF. In DNA, the CDR3 is TGTGCCACCAGCAGAGAGGGACAGGGGGACAATGAGCAGTTCTTC.

The chain links TRBV19 to TRBJ1-4; 7 bases match TRBD1. The CDR3 covers 15 residues. CDR1 is LNHDA and CDR2 is SQIVND in the germline V gene (reference sequence). The V gene end was trimmed by 5 bases and the J gene end by 3 bases; junction bases not matched to a gene: 6. The CDR3 region is CASSAMGQPNEKLFF. The DNA of the CDR3 is TGTGCCAGTAGTGCGATGGGACAGCCTAATGAAAAACTGTTTTTT.

This chain joins TRBV27 and TRBJ2-3; 9 bases map to TRBD1. Germline CDR1 is MNHEY and CDR2 is SMNVEV (reference sequence). This CDR3 spans 17 amino acids. V was clipped by 5 bases and J by 2 bases; unmatched bases: 11. CDR3 protein: CASSLLYRDRDTDTQYF. DNA for the CDR3: TGTGCCAGCAGTCTGCTGTACCGGGACAGGGACACAGATACGCAGTATTTT.

J is TRBJ1-3 and V is TRBV7-9, with D tentatively TRBD1 (6 bases). Germline V gene sequence: CDR1 SEHNR, CDR2 FQNEAQ (reference sequence). Trimming pared 5 bases from V and 2 bases from J, leaving 19 bases between. This CDR3 has 17 amino acids. The CDR3 region is CASSPTTGLVAGNTIYF. CDR3 sequence (DNA): TGTGCCAGCAGCCCTACCACAGGGTTAGTTGCTGGAAACACCATATATTTT.

The CDR3 sequence: CASSSLIFTDTQYF. The CDR3 DNA reads TGTGCCAGCAGCTCCCTGATCTTCACAGATACGCAGTATTTT. The chain links TRBV7-9 to TRBJ2-3; D is uncertain. The V end was cut by 4 bases, the J end by 2 bases, with 10 bases between. Germline V gene data show CDR1 as SEHNR and CDR2 as FQNEAQ (reference sequence). The CDR3 covers 14 residues.

The rearrangement joins TRBV10-1 to TRBJ1-1; D is uncertain. V lost 7 bases and J 0 bases, leaving 9 bases between the germline ends. The CDR3 extends over 13 amino acids. CDR1 is WNHNN, CDR2 SYGVQD, per germline (reference sequence). CDR3 coding DNA: TGCGCCAGCATGCGTACGTTGAACACTGAAGCTTTCTTT. Translated, it gives CASMRTLNTEAFF.

This chain uses TRBV21-1 with TRBJ2-7; the D call TRBD1 from the table was never checked on the DNA. TRBV21-1 is labeled a pseudogene. The CDR3 is 14 amino acids. The DNA of the CDR3 is TGTGCCAGCAGCAAAGAGAACAAATCCCACGAGCAGTACTTC. It translates to CASSKENKSHEQYF.

Only one count was recorded for this clone. The chain is built from TRBV6-1 and TRBJ2-7; 7 bases are a match to TRBD1. The CDR3 has 17 residues. Unmatched junction bases numbered 11, after V lost 3 bases and J lost 0 bases. Germline V gene sequence: CDR1 MNHNS, CDR2 SASEGT. In DNA form, the CDR3 reads TGTGCCAGCAGTGAGCCGGAAGACAGGGTTTACTCCTACGAGCAGTACTTC. Translation gives CASSEPEDRVYSYEQYF.

This rearrangement joins TRBV19 to TRBJ1-1; TRBD1 is a possible D gene (6 bases). Germline assignment: CDR1 LNHDA and CDR2 SQIVND (reference sequence). V lost 7 bases and J lost 4, with 25 bases in between. This CDR3 has 17 residues. CDR3 loop: CASKAPKSQGPLTEAFF. The CDR3 DNA reads TGTGCCAGTAAAGCCCCAAAATCACAGGGACCCCTCACTGAAGCTTTCTTT.

This clone appeared a single time. This sequence joins TRBV30 and TRBJ2-2; D uncertain. Germline V gene data show CDR1 as GTSNPN and CDR2 as SVGIG (reference sequence). The CDR3 has 14 amino acids. V lost 0 bases to trimming and J lost 7 bases, with 12 bases between them. The CDR3 region has the DNA TGTGCCTGGAGTGTTGAGACCCCTTTCGGGGAGCTGTTTTTT. Encoded protein: CAWSVETPFGELFF.

A single count supports this clone. V and J are TRBV9 and TRBJ1-4; a weak D match, TRBD1 (5 bases). V lost 2 bases and J lost 8, with 13 bases in between. Per germline, CDR1 SGDLS and CDR2 YYNGEE. This CDR3 contains 14 residues. The CDR3 bases are TGTGCCAGCAGCGTGGGGCATCGCGGAGAAAAACTGTTTTTT. It specifies CASSVGHRGEKLFF.

The CDR3 DNA sequence: TGTGCCAGCAGTCTCGGGGTAACACGGAATGAGCAGTTCTTC. Its translation is CASSLGVTRNEQFF. The rearrangement joins TRBV27 to TRBJ2-1; possible D gene TRBD2, 5 bases. The CDR3 consists of 14 residues. Deletions cut 5 bases from V and 7 bases from J, with 15 bases between. Germline CDR1 MNHEY, CDR2 SMNVEV (reference sequence).

This clone was recorded once. One end of the junction varies from germline; a read error may be responsible. This chain uses TRBV7-9 with TRBJ2-1; TRBD2 matches 7 bases. The germline V gene encodes CDR1 SEHNR and CDR2 FQNEAQ (reference sequence). The CDR3 consists of 15 residues. CDR3 amino acids: CASNLAGLVDREQFF. DNA of the CDR3: TGTGCCAGCAACTTAGCCGGACTAGTGGATCGGGAGCAGTTCTTC.

The chain has TRBV9 and TRBJ1-2; the D gene is possibly TRBD1 (6 bases). V was cut by 0 bases and J by 8 bases, with 17 bases left in between. The CDR3 runs to 15 residues. Germline V gene data show CDR1 as SGDLS and CDR2 as YYNGEE. CDR3: CASSVDRERGRGYTF. CDR3 DNA sequence: TGTGCCAGCAGCGTAGACAGGGAAAGGGGTCGAGGCTACACCTTC.

Here the CDR3 reads CATSTIGTIPNQPQHF. CDR3 bases: TGTGCCACCAGCACCATCGGGACAATTCCAAACCAGCCCCAGCATTTT. This chain connects TRBV15 to TRBJ1-5; D is possibly TRBD1 (6 bases). Per germline, CDR1 LNHNV and CDR2 YYDKDF (reference sequence). V was pared by 4 bases and J by 7 bases, with 20 bases between. The CDR3 is 16 amino acids.